The rows below give T cell receptor beta chains drawn from one sample of a study of T cell repertoires in cytomegalovirus infection. TCRdb analysed the reads with MiXCR anew, one entry per CDR3 protein. The table records about 130,000 distinct CDR3 sequences, around 25% of them present only once. These receptors' targets are unknown. The sample consisted of PBMCs, sequenced either directly or after in vitro stimulation (not recorded which). The receptors derive from a human donor in good health (CMV status not recorded). Some clones in this sample may be carry-over from other donors' samples. The CDR3 runs from the conserved cysteine through the conserved F or W. The order of the fields is CDR3 protein, CDR3 DNA, clone size, V gene, J gene, D gene. D genes are given only for firm matches. Expanded clones get a size class; other rows say once, few or many, or leave the size out.

cdr3_aa: CASSLVDNEQFF; cdr3_nt: TGTGCCAGCAGCTTGGTCGACAATGAGCAGTTCTTC; clone_size: few; v_call: TRBV5-4; j_call: TRBJ2-1; d_call: NA
cdr3_aa: CASSLRDRFSGANVLTF; cdr3_nt: TGTGCCAGCAGCTTACGGGACAGGTTCTCTGGGGCCAACGTCCTGACTTTC; clone_size: many; v_call: TRBV7-6; j_call: TRBJ2-6; d_call: TRBD1
cdr3_aa: CAWTTLQGSETQYF; cdr3_nt: TGTGCCTGGACGACTCTCCAGGGGTCAGAGACCCAGTACTTC; clone_size: few; v_call: TRBV30; j_call: TRBJ2-5; d_call: NA
cdr3_aa: CASSLGTFFSGPQETQYF; cdr3_nt: TGTGCCAGCAGCTTAGGGACCTTTTTTAGCGGCCCCCAAGAGACCCAGTACTTC; clone_size: many; v_call: TRBV7-9; j_call: TRBJ2-5; d_call: NA
cdr3_aa: CASRHGTSGGYEQYF; cdr3_nt: TGTGCCAGCAGACACGGGACTAGTGGAGGGTATGAGCAGTACTTC; clone_size: many; v_call: TRBV6-2/TRBV6-3; j_call: TRBJ2-7; d_call: TRBD2
cdr3_aa: CATSSEAAPSYEQYF; cdr3_nt: TGTGCCACCAGCAGCGAAGCGGCCCCATCCTACGAGCAGTACTTC; clone_size: few; v_call: TRBV15; j_call: TRBJ2-7; d_call: NA
cdr3_aa: CASSRAGPRGETQYF; cdr3_nt: TGTGCCAGCAGTCGTGCAGGCCCCCGTGGAGAGACCCAGTACTTC; clone_size: NA; v_call: TRBV28; j_call: TRBJ2-5; d_call: NA
cdr3_aa: CASSQDSNYGYTF; cdr3_nt: TGCGCCAGCAGCCAAGATAGCAACTATGGCTACACCTTC; clone_size: few; v_call: TRBV4-1; j_call: TRBJ1-2; d_call: NA
cdr3_aa: CASSQSGPLAKAYNEQFF; cdr3_nt: TGTGCCAGCAGCCAATCGGGCCCTCTAGCGAAAGCCTACAATGAGCAGTTCTTC; clone_size: many; v_call: TRBV7-6; j_call: TRBJ2-1; d_call: NA
cdr3_aa: CASSYQGVGPLGYTF; cdr3_nt: TGTGCCAGCAGTTATCAAGGGGTTGGGCCCCTGGGCTACACCTTC; clone_size: NA; v_call: TRBV6-5; j_call: TRBJ1-2; d_call: NA